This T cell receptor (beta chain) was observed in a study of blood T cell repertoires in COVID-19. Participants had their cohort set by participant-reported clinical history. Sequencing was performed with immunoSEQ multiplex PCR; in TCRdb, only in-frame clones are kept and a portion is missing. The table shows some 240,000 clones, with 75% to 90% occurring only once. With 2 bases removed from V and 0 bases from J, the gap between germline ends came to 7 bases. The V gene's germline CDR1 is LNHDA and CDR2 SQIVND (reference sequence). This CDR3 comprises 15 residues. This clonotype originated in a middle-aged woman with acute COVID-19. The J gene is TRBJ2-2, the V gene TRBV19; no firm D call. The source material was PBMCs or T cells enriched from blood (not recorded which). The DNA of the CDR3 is TGTGCCAGTAGTATACTTACGGCGAACACCGGGGAGCTGTTTTTT. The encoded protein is CASSILTANTGELFF. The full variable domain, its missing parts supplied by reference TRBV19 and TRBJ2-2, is DGGITQSPKYLFRKEGQNVTLSCEQNLNHDAMYWYRQDPGQGLRLIYYSQIVNDFQKGDIAEGYSVSREKKESFPLTVTSAQKNPTAFYLCASSILTANTGELFFGEGSRLTVL.